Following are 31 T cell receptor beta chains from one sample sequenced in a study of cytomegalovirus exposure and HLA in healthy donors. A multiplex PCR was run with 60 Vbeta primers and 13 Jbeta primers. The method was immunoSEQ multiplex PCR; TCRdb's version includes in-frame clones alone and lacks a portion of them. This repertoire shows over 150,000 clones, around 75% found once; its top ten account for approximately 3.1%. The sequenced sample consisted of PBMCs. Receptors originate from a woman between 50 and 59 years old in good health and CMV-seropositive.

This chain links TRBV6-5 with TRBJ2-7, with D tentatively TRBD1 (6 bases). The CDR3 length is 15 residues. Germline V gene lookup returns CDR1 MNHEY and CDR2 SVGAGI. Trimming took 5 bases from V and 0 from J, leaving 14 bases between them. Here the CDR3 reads CASSHRDGSSYEQYF. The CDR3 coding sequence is TGTGCCAGCAGTCACAGGGACGGAAGCTCCTACGAGCAGTACTTC.

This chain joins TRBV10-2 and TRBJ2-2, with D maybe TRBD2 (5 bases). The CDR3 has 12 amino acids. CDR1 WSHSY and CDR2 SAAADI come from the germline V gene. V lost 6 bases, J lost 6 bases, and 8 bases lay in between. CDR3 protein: CASSGVSGELFF. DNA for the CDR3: TGCGCCAGCAGCGGGGTTTCCGGGGAGCTGTTTTTT.

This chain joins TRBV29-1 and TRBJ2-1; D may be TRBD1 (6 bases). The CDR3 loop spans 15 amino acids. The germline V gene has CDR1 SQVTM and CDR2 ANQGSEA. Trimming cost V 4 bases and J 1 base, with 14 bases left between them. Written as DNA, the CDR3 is TGCAGCGTTGGCAGGGGTTGGTCTTCCTACAATGAGCAGTTCTTC. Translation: CSVGRGWSSYNEQFF.

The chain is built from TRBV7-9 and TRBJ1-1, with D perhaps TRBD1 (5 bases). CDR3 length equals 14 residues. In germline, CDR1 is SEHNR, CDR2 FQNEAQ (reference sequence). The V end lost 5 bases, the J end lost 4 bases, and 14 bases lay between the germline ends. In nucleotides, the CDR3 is TGTGCCAGCAGCGTCCAGGGAAGGGTCACTGAAGCTTTCTTT. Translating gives CASSVQGRVTEAFF.

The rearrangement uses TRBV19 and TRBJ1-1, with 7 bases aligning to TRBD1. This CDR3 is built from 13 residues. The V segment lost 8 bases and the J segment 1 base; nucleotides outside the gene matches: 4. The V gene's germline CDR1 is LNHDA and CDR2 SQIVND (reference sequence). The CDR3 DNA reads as TGTGCCAGTCGCCGACAGGGGAACACTGAAGCTTTCTTT. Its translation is CASRRQGNTEAFF.

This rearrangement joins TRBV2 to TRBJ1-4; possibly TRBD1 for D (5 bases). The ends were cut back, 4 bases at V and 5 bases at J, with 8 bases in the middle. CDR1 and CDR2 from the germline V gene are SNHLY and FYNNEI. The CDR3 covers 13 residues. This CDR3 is CASSVEGNEKLFF. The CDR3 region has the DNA TGTGCCAGCAGTGTGGAGGGGAATGAAAAACTGTTTTTT.

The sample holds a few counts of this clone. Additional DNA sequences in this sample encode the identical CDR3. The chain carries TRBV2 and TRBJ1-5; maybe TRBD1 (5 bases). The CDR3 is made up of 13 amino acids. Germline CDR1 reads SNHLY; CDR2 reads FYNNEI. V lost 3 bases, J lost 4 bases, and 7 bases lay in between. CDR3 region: CASSEQGNQPQHF. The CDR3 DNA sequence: TGTGCCAGCAGTGAGCAGGGAAATCAGCCCCAGCATTTT.

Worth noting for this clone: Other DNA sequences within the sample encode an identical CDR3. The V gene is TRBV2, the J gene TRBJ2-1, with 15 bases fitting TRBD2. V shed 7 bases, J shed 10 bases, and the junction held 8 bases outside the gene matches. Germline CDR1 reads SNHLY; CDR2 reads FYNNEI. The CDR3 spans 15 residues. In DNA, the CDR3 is TGTGCCAGCAACCCCGGACTAGCGGGGGGGCGCGAGCAGTTCTTC. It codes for CASNPGLAGGREQFF. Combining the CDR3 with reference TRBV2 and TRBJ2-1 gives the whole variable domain EPEVTQTPSHQVTQMGQEVILRCVPISNHLYFYWYRQILGQKVEFLVSFYNNEISEKSEIFDDQFSVERPDGSNFTLKIRSTKLEDSAMYFCASNPGLAGGREQFFGPGTRLTVL.

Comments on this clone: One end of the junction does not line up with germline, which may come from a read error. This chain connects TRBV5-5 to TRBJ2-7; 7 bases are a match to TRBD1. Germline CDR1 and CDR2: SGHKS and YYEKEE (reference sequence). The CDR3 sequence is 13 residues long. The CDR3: CASSLDRWGEQYF. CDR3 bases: TGTGCCAGCAGTTTGGACAGGTGGGGCGAGCAGTACTTC.

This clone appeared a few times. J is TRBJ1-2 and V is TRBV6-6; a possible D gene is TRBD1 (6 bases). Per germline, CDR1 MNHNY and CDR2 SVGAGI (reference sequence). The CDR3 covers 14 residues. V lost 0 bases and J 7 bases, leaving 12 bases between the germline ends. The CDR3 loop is CASSYSGGVVGYTF. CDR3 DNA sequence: TGTGCCAGCAGTTACTCAGGGGGAGTTGTTGGCTACACCTTC.

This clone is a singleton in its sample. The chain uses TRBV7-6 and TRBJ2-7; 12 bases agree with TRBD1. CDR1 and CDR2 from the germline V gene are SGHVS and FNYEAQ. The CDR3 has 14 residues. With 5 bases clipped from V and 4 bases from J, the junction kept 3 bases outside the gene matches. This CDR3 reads CASSVGQGAYEQYF. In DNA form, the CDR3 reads TGTGCCAGCAGCGTGGGACAGGGGGCTTACGAGCAGTACTTC.

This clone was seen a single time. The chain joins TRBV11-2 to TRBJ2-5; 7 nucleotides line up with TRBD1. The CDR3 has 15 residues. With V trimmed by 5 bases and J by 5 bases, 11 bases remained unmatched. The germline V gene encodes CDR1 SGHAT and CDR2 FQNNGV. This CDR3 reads CASSTWVGGPETQYF. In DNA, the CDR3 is TGTGCCAGCAGCACATGGGTAGGGGGCCCTGAGACCCAGTACTTC.

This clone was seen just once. CDR3: CASSLDAGLGQPQHF. The CDR3 DNA reads as TGTGCCAGCAGCTTAGATGCGGGTCTTGGACAGCCCCAGCATTTT. V usage is TRBV11-2 and J usage is TRBJ1-5; D not certain. This CDR3 has 15 residues. Germline values: CDR1 SGHAT, CDR2 FQNNGV. The germline V and J ends were trimmed by 0 bases and 7 bases, with 13 bases remaining between them.

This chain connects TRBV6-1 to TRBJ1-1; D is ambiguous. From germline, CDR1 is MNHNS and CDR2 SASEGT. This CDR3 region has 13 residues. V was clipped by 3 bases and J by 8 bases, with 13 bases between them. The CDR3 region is CASSDGSWSEAFF. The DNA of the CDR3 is TGTGCCAGCAGTGATGGGTCCTGGAGCGAAGCTTTCTTT.

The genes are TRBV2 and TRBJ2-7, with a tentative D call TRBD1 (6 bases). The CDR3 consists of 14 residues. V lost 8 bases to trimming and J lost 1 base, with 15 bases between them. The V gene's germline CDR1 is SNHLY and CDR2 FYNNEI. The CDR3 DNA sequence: TGTGCCAGCGACCCACGAGGGGGTTCCTACGAGCAGTACTTC. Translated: CASDPRGGSYEQYF.

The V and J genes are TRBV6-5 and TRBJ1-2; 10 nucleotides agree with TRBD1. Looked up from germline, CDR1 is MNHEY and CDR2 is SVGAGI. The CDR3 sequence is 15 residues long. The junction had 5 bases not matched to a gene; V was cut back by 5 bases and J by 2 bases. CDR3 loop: CASSGQGVGNYGYTF. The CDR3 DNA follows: TGTGCCAGCAGTGGACAGGGGGTCGGGAACTATGGCTACACCTTC.

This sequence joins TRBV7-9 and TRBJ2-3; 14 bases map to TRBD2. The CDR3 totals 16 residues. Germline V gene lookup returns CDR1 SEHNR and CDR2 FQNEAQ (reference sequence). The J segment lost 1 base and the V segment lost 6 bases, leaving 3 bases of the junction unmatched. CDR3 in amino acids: CASRRGLAGGTDTQYF. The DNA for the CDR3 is TGTGCCAGCAGACGGGGACTAGCGGGGGGCACAGATACGCAGTATTTT.

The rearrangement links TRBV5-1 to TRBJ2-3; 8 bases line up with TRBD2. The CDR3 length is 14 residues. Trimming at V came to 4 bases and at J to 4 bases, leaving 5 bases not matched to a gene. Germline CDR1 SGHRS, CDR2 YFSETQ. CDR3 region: CASSAGGIADTQYF. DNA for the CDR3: TGCGCCAGCAGCGCGGGGGGTATCGCAGATACGCAGTATTTT.

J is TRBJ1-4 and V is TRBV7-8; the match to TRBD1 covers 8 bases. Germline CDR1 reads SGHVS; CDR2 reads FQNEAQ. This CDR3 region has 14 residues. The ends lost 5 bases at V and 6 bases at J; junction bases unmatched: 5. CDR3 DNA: TGTGCCAGCAGCCTACAGGGGGGATATGAAAAACTGTTTTTT. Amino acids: CASSLQGGYEKLFF.

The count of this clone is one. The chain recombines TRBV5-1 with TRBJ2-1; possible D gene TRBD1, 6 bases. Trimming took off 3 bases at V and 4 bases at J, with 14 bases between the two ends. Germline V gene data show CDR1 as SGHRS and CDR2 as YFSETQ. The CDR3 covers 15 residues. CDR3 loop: CASSSRDTGYNEQFF. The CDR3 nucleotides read TGCGCCAGCAGCTCCCGGGACACGGGTTACAATGAGCAGTTCTTC.

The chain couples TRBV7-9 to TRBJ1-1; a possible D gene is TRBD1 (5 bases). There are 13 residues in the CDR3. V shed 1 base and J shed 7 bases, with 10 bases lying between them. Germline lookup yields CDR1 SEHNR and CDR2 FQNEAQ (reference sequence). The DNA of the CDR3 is TGTGCCAGCAGCTTAGGCGGGACGGTTGAAGCTTTCTTT. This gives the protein CASSLGGTVEAFF.

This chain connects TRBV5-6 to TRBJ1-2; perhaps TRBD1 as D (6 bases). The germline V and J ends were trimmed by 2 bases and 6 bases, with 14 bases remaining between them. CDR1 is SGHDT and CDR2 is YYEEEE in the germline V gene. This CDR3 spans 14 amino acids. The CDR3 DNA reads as TGTGCCAGCAGCTTCTGGGGGCAGGTTCATGGCTACACCTTC. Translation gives CASSFWGQVHGYTF.

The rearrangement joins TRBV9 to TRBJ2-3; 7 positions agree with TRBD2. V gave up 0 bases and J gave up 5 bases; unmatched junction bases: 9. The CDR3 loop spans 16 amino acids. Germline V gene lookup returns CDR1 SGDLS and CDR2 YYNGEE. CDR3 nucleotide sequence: TGTGCCAGCAGCGTAGCCAGCGGGGTTGGGCAAGATACGCAGTATTTT. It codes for CASSVASGVGQDTQYF.

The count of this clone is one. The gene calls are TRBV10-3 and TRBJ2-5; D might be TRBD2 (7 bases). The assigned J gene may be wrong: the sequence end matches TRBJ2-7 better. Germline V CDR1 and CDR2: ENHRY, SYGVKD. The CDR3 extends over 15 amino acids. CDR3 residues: CAISALRGPDYEQYF. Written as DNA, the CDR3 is TGTGCCATCAGTGCATTGCGGGGGCCGGATTACGAGCAGTACTTC.

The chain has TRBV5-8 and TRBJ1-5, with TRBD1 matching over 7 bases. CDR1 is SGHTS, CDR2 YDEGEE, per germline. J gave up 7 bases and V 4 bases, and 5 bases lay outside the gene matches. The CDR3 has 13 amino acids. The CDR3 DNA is TGTGCCAGCAGCAACTACAGGGGACAGCCCCAGCATTTT. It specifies CASSNYRGQPQHF. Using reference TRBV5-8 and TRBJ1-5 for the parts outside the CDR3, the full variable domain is EAGVTQSPTHLIKTRGQQATLRCSPISGHTSVYWYQQALGLGLQFLLWYDEGEERNRGNFPPRFSGRQFPNYSSELNVNALELEDSALYLCASSNYRGQPQHFGDGTRLSIL.

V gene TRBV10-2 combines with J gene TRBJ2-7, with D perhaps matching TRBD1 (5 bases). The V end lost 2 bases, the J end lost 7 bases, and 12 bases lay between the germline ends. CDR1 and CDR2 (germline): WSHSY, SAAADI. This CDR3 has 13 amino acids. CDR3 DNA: TGCGCCAGCAGTGAGCAGCCCGCAGGGGAGCAGTACTTC. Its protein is CASSEQPAGEQYF.

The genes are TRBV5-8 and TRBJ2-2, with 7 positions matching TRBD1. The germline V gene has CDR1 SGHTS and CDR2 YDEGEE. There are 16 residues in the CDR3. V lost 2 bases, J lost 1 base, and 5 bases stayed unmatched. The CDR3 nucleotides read TGTGCCAGCAGCTTAGGGACAGAATTGAACACCGGGGAGCTGTTTTTT. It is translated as CASSLGTELNTGELFF.

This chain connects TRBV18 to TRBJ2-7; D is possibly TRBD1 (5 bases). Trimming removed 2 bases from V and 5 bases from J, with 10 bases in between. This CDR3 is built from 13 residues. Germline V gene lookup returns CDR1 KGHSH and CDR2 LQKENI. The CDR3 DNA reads TGTGCCAGCTCACCAGGGGCGAGGAACGAGCAGTACTTC. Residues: CASSPGARNEQYF.

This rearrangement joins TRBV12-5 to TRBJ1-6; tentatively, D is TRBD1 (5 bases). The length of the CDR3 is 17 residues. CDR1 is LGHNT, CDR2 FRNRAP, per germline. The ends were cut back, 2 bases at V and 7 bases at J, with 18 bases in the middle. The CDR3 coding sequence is TGTGCTAGTGGTTTGCATTTGGGGGGGGGTTCAAATTCACCCCTCCACTTT. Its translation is CASGLHLGGGSNSPLHF. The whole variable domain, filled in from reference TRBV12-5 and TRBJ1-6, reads DARVTQTPRHKVTEMGQEVTMRCQPILGHNTVFWYRQTMMQGLELLAYFRNRAPLDDSGMPKDRFSAEMPDATLATLKIQPSEPRDSAVYFCASGLHLGGGSNSPLHFGNGTRLTVT.

The CDR3 protein is CASKVGQGNTEAFF. The CDR3 DNA follows: TGTGCCAGCAAAGTGGGACAGGGAAACACTGAAGCTTTCTTT. This chain uses TRBV2 with TRBJ1-1; 9 bases are a match to TRBD1. V shed 7 bases, J shed 2 bases, and the junction held 5 bases outside the gene matches. The CDR3 contains 14 residues. Looked up from germline, CDR1 is SNHLY and CDR2 is FYNNEI.

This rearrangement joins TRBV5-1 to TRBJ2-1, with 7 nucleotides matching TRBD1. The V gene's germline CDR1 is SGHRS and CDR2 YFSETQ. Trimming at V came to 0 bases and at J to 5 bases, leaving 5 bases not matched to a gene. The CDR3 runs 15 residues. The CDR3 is CASSLGQGLNNEQFF. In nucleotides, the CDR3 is TGCGCCAGCAGCTTGGGACAGGGCCTTAACAATGAGCAGTTCTTC.